Listed below are T cell receptor beta chains from one sample, sequenced in a study of blood T cell repertoires in COVID-19. The assay was immunoSEQ multiplex PCR, and TCRdb's table has in-frame clones only and misses some. The sample holds 55,000 to 80,000 clones; under 80% are singletons and the top ten take under 7%. Sequencing input: peripheral blood. These receptors were taken from a human donor in a cohort sampled during active COVID-19. The CDR3 runs from the conserved cysteine through the conserved F or W. D genes are given only for firm matches. A clone size is listed for some rows: how often the clone was seen (once, few, many), or a class if it is expanded.

TRBJ2-2 | - | - | TRBV30 | CAWMVGGELFF | TGTGCCTGGATGGTCGGCGGGGAGCTGTTTTTT
TRBJ1-6 | - | TRBD1 | TRBV5-1 | CASREDRTNSPLHF | TGCGCCAGCAGGGAGGACAGGACTAATTCACCCCTCCACTTT
TRBJ2-1 | few | TRBD2 | TRBV4-3 | CASSQDHLAGGPGQFF | TGCGCCAGCAGCCAAGATCATCTAGCGGGGGGTCCCGGGCAGTTCTTC
TRBJ1-4 | once | TRBD1 | TRBV5-1 | CASSDSGTGGGKLFF | TGCGCCAGCTCTGATTCCGGGACAGGGGGAGGAAAACTGTTTTTT
TRBJ2-5 | - | TRBD1 | TRBV5-1 | CASSLGDRGSETQYF | TGCGCCAGCAGCTTGGGGGACAGGGGCTCCGAGACCCAGTACTTC
TRBJ1-1 | - | TRBD1 | TRBV7-2 | CASRPWLGQGNTEAFF | TGTGCCAGCAGGCCATGGCTGGGACAGGGGAACACTGAAGCTTTCTTT
TRBJ2-1 | once | - | TRBV19 | CASSPDSYNEQFF | TGTGCCAGTAGTCCCGACAGCTACAATGAGCAGTTCTTC
TRBJ2-7 | many | - | TRBV5-4 | CASSITRRDEQYF | TGTGCCAGCAGCATCACTAGGAGGGACGAGCAGTACTTC
TRBJ2-3 | - | - | TRBV3-1/TRBV3-2 | CASSHATRGGDTQYF | TGTGCCAGCAGCCACGCGACTAGGGGTGGAGATACGCAGTATTTT
TRBJ1-1 | many | - | TRBV3-1/TRBV3-2 | CASSLVEGEAFF | TGTGCCAGCAGCCTCGTTGAGGGTGAAGCTTTCTTT
TRBJ2-5 | - | TRBD2 | TRBV5-4 | CASSGLGGSGQETQYF | TGTGCCAGCAGCGGGCTGGGGGGGAGCGGACAAGAGACCCAGTACTTC
TRBJ2-5 | - | - | TRBV28 | CASRSSGRGNGETQYF | TGTGCCAGCAGGAGTTCGGGACGGGGGAATGGAGAGACCCAGTACTTC
TRBJ1-5 | - | - | TRBV7-3 | CASSPAPHRVRNQPQHF | TGTGCCAGCAGCCCCGCCCCCCACAGGGTTCGCAATCAGCCCCAGCATTTT
TRBJ2-3 | - | - | TRBV9 | CASSPRFGSTDTQYF | TGTGCCAGCAGCCCTCGATTCGGGAGCACAGATACGCAGTATTTT
TRBJ1-5 | - | - | TRBV27 | CASSYRVRQPQHF | TGTGCCAGCAGTTACAGGGTTCGTCAGCCCCAGCATTTT
TRBJ1-2 | - | - | TRBV7-2 | CASSLSPGEGYGYTF | TGTGCCAGCAGCTTGTCCCCAGGGGAGGGATATGGCTACACCTTC
TRBJ1-1 | - | TRBD1 | TRBV9 | CASSVDGQGFEAFF | TGTGCCAGCAGCGTAGACGGACAGGGATTTGAAGCTTTCTTT
TRBJ1-2 | - | - | TRBV27 | CASSSQGYGYTF | TGTGCCAGCAGTTCCCAGGGGTATGGCTACACCTTC
TRBJ2-7 | few | TRBD2 | TRBV24-1 | CATSDPWEGSEQYF | TGTGCCACCAGTGACCCCTGGGAGGGCAGCGAGCAGTACTTC
TRBJ1-5 | - | - | TRBV27 | CASSSLDRDNQPQHF | TGTGCCAGCAGTTCCCTAGACAGAGACAATCAGCCCCAGCATTTT
TRBJ2-5 | - | - | TRBV19 | CASSSRGRRTQYF | TGTGCCAGTAGTTCCCGAGGCCGTAGGACCCAGTACTTC
TRBJ2-7 | - | TRBD2 | TRBV10-3 | CAITGTGGYEQYF | TGTGCCATCACTGGGACGGGGGGCTACGAGCAGTACTTC
TRBJ1-5 | - | - | TRBV23-1 | CASSPQGSREGGQPQHF | TGCGCCAGCAGTCCGCAGGGGAGCAGGGAAGGGGGTCAGCCCCAGCATTTT
TRBJ2-7 | once | TRBD2 | TRBV18 | CASSPPWTSGVNEQYF | TGTGCCAGCTCACCACCCTGGACTAGCGGGGTCAACGAGCAGTACTTC
TRBJ2-5 | few | - | TRBV24-1 | CATSEAKTRGRRETQYF | TGTGCCACCAGTGAAGCGAAAACCAGGGGTCGGCGAGAGACCCAGTACTTC